This TCR beta chain was profiled in a study of shared clonotypes between healthy human individuals. Details on this clone: What it recognizes is unknown.

Assay used: immunoSEQ multiplex PCR; TCRdb lists only in-frame clones, some missing. The sample has about 2.3 million clones; over 90% are singletons. Study results and caveats: Estimated richness values were generally larger in naive subsets than in memory subsets.

Germline values: CDR1 LGHNT, CDR2 FRNRAP. The V end lost 8 bases, the J end lost 5 bases, and 12 bases lay between the germline ends. The CDR3 consists of 12 residues. The clonotype was recovered from a man aged 18-30 years in good health. Some clones in this sample may be carry-over from other donors' samples. The chain recombines TRBV12-5 with TRBJ2-5, with D perhaps being TRBD1 or TRBD2 (5 bases each). Specimen: naive CD4+ T cells from PBMCs. The subset here: CD45RA+ positively selected. CDR3 sequence reads: CASSGAGETQYF. CDR3 sequence (DNA): TGTGCTAGTTCCGGGGCTGGGGAGACCCAGTACTTC.